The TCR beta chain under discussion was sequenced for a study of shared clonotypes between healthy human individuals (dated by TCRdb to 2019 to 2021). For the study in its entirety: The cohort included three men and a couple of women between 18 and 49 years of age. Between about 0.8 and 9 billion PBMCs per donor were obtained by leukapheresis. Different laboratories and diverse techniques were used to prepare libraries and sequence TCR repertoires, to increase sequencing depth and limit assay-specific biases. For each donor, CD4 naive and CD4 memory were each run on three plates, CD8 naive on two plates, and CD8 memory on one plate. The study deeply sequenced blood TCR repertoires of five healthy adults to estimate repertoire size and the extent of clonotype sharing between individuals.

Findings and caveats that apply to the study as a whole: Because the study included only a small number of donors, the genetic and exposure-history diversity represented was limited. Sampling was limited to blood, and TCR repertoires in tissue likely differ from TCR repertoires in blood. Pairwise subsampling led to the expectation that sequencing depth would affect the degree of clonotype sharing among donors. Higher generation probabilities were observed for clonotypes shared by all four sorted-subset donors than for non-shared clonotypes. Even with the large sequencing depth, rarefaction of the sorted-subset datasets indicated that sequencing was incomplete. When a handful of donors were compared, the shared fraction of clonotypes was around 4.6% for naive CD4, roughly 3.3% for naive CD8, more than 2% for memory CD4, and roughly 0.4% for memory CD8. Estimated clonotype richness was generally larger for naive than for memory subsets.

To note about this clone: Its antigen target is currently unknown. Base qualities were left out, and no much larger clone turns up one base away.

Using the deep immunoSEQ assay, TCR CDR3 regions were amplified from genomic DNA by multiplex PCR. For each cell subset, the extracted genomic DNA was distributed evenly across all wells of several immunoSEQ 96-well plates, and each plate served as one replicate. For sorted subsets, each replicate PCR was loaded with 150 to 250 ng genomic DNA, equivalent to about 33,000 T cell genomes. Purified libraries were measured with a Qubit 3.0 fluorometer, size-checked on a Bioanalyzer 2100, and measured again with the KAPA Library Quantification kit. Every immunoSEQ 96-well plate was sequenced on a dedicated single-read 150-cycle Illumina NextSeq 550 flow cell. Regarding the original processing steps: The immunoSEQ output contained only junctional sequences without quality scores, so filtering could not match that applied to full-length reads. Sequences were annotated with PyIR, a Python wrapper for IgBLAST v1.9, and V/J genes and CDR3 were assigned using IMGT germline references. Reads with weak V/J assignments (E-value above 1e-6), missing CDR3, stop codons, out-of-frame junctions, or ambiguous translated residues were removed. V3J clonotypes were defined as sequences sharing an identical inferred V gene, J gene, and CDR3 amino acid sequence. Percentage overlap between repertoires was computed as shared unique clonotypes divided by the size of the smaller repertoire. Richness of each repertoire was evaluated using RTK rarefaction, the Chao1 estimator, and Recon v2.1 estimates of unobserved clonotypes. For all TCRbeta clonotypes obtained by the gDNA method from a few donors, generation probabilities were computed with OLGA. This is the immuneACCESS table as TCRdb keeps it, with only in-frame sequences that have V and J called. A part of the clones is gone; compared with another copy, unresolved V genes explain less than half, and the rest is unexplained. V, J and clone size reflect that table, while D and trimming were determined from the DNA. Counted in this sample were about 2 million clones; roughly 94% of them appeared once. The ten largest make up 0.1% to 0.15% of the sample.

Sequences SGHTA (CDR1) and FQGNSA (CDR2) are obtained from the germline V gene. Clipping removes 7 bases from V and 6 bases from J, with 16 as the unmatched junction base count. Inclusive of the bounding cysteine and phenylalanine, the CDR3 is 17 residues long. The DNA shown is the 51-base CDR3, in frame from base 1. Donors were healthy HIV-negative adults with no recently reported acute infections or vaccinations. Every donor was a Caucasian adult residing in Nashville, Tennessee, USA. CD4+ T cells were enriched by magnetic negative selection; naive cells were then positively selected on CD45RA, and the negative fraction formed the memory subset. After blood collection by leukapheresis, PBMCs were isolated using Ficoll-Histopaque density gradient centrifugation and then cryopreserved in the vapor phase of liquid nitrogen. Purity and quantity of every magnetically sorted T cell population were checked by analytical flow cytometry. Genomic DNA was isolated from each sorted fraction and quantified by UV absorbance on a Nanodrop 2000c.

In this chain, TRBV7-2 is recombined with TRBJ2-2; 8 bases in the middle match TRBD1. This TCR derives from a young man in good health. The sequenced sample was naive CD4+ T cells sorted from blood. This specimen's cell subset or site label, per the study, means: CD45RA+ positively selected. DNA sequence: TGTGCCAGCAACGATCGGTCTGGCAGGGGGCGCTCCGGGGAGCTGTTTTTT. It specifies CASNDRSGRGRSGELFF.